The 2 T cell receptor beta chains reported below all come from one sample, sequenced in a study of blood T cell repertoires in COVID-19. Measured with immunoSEQ multiplex PCR; TCRdb has only the in-frame clones, and not every one. The repertoire holds 200,000 to 300,000 clones, with about 79% as singletons. Sequenced: peripheral blood. Receptors were obtained from a middle-aged man who had recovered from COVID-19.

This clone was seen just once. This sequence joins TRBV5-1 and TRBJ1-4, with 9 bases that match TRBD1. With V trimmed by 4 bases and J by 6 bases, 7 bases remained unmatched. The germline V gene has CDR1 SGHRS and CDR2 YFSETQ. This CDR3 comprises 15 residues. For the CDR3, the DNA is TGCGCCAGCAGCGCGACCGGGACAGGGTATGAAAAACTGTTTTTT. This sequence encodes CASSATGTGYEKLFF.

This chain links TRBV12-5 with TRBJ1-2; maybe TRBD1 (5 bases). Germline-derived CDR1 and CDR2 are LGHNT and FRNRAP. Trimming removed 6 bases from V and 6 bases from J, with 17 bases in between. This CDR3 region has 14 residues. The CDR3 here is CASGPASGIDGYTF. As DNA, the CDR3 is TGTGCTAGTGGGCCGGCCTCAGGGATTGATGGCTACACCTTC.